Here is one T cell receptor beta chain with its context. The data stem from a study of blood T cell repertoires in COVID-19. Clones were sequenced by immunoSEQ multiplex PCR, and TCRdb holds only the in-frame ones, with some missing. The repertoire includes more than 50,000 clones, about nine tenths of them detected once, and around 14% sits in the top ten. CDR1 SGHVS and CDR2 FQNEAQ come from the germline V gene. V lost 2 bases, J lost 5 bases, and 13 bases lay in between. The CDR3 totals 15 residues. The V and J genes are TRBV7-8 and TRBJ1-5; D may be TRBD1 (5 bases). Sequences were obtained from peripheral blood. This TCR was recovered from a human donor with active COVID-19. The donor label of this sample is uncertain. CDR3 in DNA: TGTGCCAGCAGCTTACGGCAGGGTGGTGATCAGCCCCAGCATTTT. The encoded protein is CASSLRQGGDQPQHF.